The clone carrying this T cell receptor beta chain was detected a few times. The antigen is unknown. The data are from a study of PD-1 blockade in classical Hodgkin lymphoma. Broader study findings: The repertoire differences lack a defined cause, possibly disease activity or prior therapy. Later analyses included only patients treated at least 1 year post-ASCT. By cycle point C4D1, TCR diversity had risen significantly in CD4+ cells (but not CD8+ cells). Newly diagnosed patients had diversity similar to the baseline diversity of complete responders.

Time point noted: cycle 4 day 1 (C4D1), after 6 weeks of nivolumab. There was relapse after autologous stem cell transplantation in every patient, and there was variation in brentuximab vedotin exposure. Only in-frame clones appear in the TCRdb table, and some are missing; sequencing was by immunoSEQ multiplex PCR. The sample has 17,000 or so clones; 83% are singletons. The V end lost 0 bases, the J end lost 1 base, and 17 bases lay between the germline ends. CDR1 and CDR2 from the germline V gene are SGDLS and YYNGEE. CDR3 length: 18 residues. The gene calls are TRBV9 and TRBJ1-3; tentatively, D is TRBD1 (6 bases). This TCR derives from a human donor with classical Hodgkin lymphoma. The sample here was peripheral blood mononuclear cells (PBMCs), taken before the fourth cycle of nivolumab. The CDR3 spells CASSVAEGQGYSGNTIYF. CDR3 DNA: TGTGCCAGCAGCGTAGCGGAAGGGCAGGGGTATTCTGGAAACACCATATATTTT.